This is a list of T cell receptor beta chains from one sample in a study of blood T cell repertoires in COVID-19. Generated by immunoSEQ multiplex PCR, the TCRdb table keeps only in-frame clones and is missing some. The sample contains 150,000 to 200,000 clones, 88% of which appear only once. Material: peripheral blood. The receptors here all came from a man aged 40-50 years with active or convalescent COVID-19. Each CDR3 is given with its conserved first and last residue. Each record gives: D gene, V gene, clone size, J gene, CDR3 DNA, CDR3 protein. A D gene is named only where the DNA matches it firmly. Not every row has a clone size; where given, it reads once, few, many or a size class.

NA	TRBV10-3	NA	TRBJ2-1	TGTGCCATCAGTGCCGAGATGCTGTCAGGGGAAGATGAGCAGTTCTTC	CAISAEMLSGEDEQFF
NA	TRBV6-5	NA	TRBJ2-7	TGTGCCAGCAGTCGACATGAATCCTACGAGCAGTACTTC	CASSRHESYEQYF
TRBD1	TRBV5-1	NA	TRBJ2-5	TGCGCCAGCAGCTCAACGGGACAGGGGATGCAAGAGACCCAGTACTTC	CASSSTGQGMQETQYF
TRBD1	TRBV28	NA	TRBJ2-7	TGTGCCAGCAGTAGACGGACAGGGATCTTCTACGAGCAGTACTTC	CASSRRTGIFYEQYF
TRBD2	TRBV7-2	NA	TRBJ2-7	TGTGCCAGCAGCTTTGGCGGGGGGGACTCCTACGAGCAGTACTTC	CASSFGGGDSYEQYF
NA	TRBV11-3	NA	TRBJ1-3	TGTGCCAGCAGCTTAGATCTGGCACAGTACTCTGGAAACACCATATATTTT	CASSLDLAQYSGNTIYF
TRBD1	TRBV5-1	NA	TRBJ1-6	TGCGCCAGCAGCTTGTGGGGGACAGAACTACCCCTCCACTTT	CASSLWGTELPLHF
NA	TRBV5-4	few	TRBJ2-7	TGTGCCAGCAGCTTGTCGTTTTCCTACGAGCAGTACTTC	CASSLSFSYEQYF
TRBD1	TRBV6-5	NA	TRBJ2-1	TGTGCCAGCAAACCGGGACAGGGGTTCGATGAGCAGTTCTTC	CASKPGQGFDEQFF
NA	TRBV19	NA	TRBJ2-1	TGTGCCAGTAGTACCACTCCCTACAATGAGCAGTTCTTC	CASSTTPYNEQFF
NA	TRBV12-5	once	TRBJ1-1	TGTGCTAGTGGCACGGACGGGGGAACTGAAGCTTTCTTT	CASGTDGGTEAFF
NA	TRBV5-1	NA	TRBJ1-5	TGCGCCAGCAGCTCAGGGGATTCGGGACAGCCCCAGCATTTT	CASSSGDSGQPQHF
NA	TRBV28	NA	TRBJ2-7	TGTGCCAGCAGGATCCCACCACAGGGCCCCGAGCAGTACTTC	CASRIPPQGPEQYF
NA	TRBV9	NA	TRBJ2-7	TGTGCCAGCAGCGAGGGTGCAGGGGTCTACGAGCAGTACTTC	CASSEGAGVYEQYF
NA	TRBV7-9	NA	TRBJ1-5	TGTGCCAGCAGCTTACAGACGACACTTAGCAATCAGCCCCAGCATTTT	CASSLQTTLSNQPQHF
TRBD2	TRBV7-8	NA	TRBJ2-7	TGTGCCAGCAGCCGGGCCGGGAGTAGCGGGGTCCGACACGAGCAGTACTTC	CASSRAGSSGVRHEQYF
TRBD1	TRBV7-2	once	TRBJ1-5	TGTGCCAGCAGCAACCGTCTTGGACAGGGTACTCAGCCCCAGCATTTT	CASSNRLGQGTQPQHF
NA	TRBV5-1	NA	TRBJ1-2	TGCGCCAGCAGGTTATCAGGGCCCAAACAAGGTCGTGGCTACACCTTC	CASRLSGPKQGRGYTF
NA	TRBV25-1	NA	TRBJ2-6	TGTGCCAGCAGTGAAGTGGGGAAATTAGGGAGAGCCAACGTCCTGACTTTC	CASSEVGKLGRANVLTF
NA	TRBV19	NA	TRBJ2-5	TGTGCCAGTAGCCCGGACACCCAAGAGACCCAGTACTTC	CASSPDTQETQYF
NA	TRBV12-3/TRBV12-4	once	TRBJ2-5	TGTGCCAGCAACCGCAGAAACCAAGAGACCCAGTACTTC	CASNRRNQETQYF
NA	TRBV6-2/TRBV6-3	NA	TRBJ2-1	TGTGCCAGCAGTTACCTCGGGCAGGGGTTTGGTGAGCAGTTCTTC	CASSYLGQGFGEQFF
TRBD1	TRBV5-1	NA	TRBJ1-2	TGCGCCAGCAGCCCGAACAGGGGTATGGACTATGGCTACACCTTC	CASSPNRGMDYGYTF